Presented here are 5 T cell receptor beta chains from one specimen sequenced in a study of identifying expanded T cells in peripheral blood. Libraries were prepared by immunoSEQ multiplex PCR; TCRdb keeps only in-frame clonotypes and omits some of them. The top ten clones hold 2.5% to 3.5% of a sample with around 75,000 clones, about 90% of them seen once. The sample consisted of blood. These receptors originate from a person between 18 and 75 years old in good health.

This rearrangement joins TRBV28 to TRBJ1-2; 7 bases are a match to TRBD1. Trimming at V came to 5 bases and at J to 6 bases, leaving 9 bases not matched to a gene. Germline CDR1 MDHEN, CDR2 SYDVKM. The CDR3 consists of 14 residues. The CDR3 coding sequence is TGTGCCAGCAGTCCCCCCGGGACAGTAAATGGCTACACCTTC. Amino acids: CASSPPGTVNGYTF.

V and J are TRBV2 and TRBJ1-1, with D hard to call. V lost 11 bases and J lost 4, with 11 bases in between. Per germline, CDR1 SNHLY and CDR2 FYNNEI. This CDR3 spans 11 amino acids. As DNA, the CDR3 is TGTGCCGGGGATCGGGGCACTGAAGCTTTCTTT. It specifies CAGDRGTEAFF.

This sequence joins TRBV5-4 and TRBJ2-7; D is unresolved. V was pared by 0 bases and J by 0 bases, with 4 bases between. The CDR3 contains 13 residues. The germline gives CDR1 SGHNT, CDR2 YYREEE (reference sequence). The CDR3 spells CASSLESSYEQYF. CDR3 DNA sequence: TGTGCCAGCAGCTTGGAGAGCTCCTACGAGCAGTACTTC.

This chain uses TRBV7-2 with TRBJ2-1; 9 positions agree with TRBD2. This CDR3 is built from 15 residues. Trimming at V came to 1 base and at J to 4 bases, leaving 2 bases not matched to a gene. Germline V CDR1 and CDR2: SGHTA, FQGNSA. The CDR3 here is CASSLDSGGYNEQFF. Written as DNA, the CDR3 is TGTGCCAGCAGCTTAGACAGCGGGGGGTACAATGAGCAGTTCTTC.

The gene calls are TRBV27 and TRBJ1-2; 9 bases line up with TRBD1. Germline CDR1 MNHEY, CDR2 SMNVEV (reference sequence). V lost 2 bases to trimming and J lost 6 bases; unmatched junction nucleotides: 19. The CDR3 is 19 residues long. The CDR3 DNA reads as TGTGCCAGCAGTTTAGGACCGGGACAGGGCCACCCTGGCGGAAATGGCTACACCTTC. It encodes CASSLGPGQGHPGGNGYTF.